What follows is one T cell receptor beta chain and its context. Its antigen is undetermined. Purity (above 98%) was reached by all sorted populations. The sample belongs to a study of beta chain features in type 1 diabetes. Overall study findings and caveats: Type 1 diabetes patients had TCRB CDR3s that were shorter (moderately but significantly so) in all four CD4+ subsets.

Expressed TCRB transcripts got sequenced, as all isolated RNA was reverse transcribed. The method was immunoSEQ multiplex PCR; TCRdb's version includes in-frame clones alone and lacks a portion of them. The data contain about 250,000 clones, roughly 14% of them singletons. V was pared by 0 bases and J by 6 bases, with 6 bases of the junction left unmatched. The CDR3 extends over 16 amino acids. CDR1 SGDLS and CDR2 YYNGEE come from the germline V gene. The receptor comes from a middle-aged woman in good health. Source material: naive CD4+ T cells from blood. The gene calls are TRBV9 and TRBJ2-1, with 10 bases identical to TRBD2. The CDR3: CASSVAPLAGANEQFF. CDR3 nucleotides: TGTGCCAGCAGCGTAGCACCCCTAGCGGGGGCCAATGAGCAGTTCTTC.